The clone carrying this TCR beta chain came up many times. Antigen: not known. The sample comes from a study of T cells after posttransplantation cyclophosphamide. Whole-study results and caveats: After PTCy, TRB diversity resembled that of CNI/methotrexate controls.

This table comes from immunoSEQ multiplex PCR, and its TCRdb copy is limited to in-frame clones, with some not included. This table holds under 20,000 clones with no singletons; the top ten claim roughly 0.54%. The ends were cut back, 5 bases at V and 7 bases at J, with 15 bases in the middle. Germline V gives CDR1 SGHVS, CDR2 FQNEAQ. The CDR3 is made up of 14 amino acids. Treatment was busulfan-fludarabine conditioning, a marrow graft, and cyclophosphamide on days +3 and +4. The rearrangement links TRBV7-8 to TRBJ1-5; tentative D call: TRBD1 (5 bases). This specimen was PBMCs, taken after allogeneic stem cell transplant with posttransplant cyclophosphamide. This TCR was sampled from a female patient aged 30 to 45 who received an allogeneic stem cell transplant from a related donor, was CMV-positive, and had no GVHD. Some T cells may be the graft donor's. CDR3 amino acids: CASSPGGVGQPQHF. CDR3 DNA sequence: TGTGCCAGCAGCCCGGGAGGGGTAGGGCAGCCCCAGCATTTT.